The rows below give T cell receptor beta chains drawn from one sample of a study of T cell repertoires in cytomegalovirus infection. TCRdb redid the calling of the reads with MiXCR, one entry per CDR3 protein. This sample has approximately 630,000 distinct CDR3 sequences, with 20% to 30% found just once. The sequencing sample was made of CD8+ T cells from PBMCs. The source of these receptors is a human donor in good health (CMV status not recorded). Some clones in this sample may be carry-over from other donors' samples. CDR3s include the opening cysteine and the closing phenylalanine or tryptophan. A D gene is named only where the DNA matches it firmly. Some rows have no size entry. The others give once, few or many, or a class for an expanded clone.

V gene	D gene	clone size	J gene	CDR3 DNA	CDR3 protein
TRBV2	NA	NA	TRBJ2-2	TGTGCCAGCAGTGCGGGGCCGGACGGGGAGCTGTTTTTT	CASSAGPDGELFF
TRBV28	NA	many	TRBJ1-6	TGTGCCAGCAGTACCCGTGAGGGGAGAAATAATTCACCCCTCCACTTT	CASSTREGRNNSPLHF
TRBV20-1	TRBD2	NA	TRBJ2-5	TGCAGTGCTACCGGGGTAGCGGGGTTTGAGACCCAGTACTTC	CSATGVAGFETQYF
TRBV28	TRBD1	few	TRBJ1-5	TGTGCCAGCAGCCCCCGGGACAGGGTCAGCAATCAGCCCCAGCATTTT	CASSPRDRVSNQPQHF
TRBV6-5	TRBD2	many	TRBJ2-2	TGTGCCAGCAGTTACCCGGGGGGGCGGAACACCGGGGAGCTGTTTTTT	CASSYPGGRNTGELFF
TRBV29-1	NA	NA	TRBJ2-3	TGCAGCGTTCCCAGACCCACAGATACGCAGTATTTT	CSVPRPTDTQYF
TRBV7-2	TRBD1	many	TRBJ2-7	TGTGCCAGCAGCTACAGGGGGCTCTACGAGCAGTACTTC	CASSYRGLYEQYF
TRBV6-2/TRBV6-3	NA	NA	TRBJ1-5	TGTGCCAGCAGTTACCCCTTTCGGGGGGCAGGAAGCAATCAGCCCCAGCATTTT	CASSYPFRGAGSNQPQHF
TRBV6-5	NA	NA	TRBJ2-1	TGTGCCAGCAGTTACTTGGAGTCCGGGACGATATCCTACAATGAGCAGTTCTTC	CASSYLESGTISYNEQFF
TRBV20-1	TRBD2	few	TRBJ2-3	TGCAGTGCTAGAGCACGCCTAGCGGGAGAGATACACACTAGCACAGATACGCAGTATTTT	CSARARLAGEIHTSTDTQYF
TRBV7-8	NA	many	TRBJ2-3	TGTGCCAGCAGCTCGGGGGAAGATACGCAGTATTTT	CASSSGEDTQYF
TRBV12-3/TRBV12-4	NA	NA	TRBJ2-1	TGTGCCAGCAGCCCGGAAGGGTATAGTGAGCAGTTCTTC	CASSPEGYSEQFF
TRBV29-1	NA	NA	TRBJ1-4	TGCAGCGTTGGGGGGGGCGAAAAACTGTTTTTT	CSVGGGEKLFF
TRBV6-5	NA	NA	TRBJ1-2	TGTGCCAGCAGTTACAGGGGGTTGGGAGGCTACACCTTC	CASSYRGLGGYTF
TRBV4-1	TRBD2	NA	TRBJ2-1	TGTGCCAGCAGCCTTTTAGCGGGGGTGGACTACAATGAGCAGTTCTTC	CASSLLAGVDYNEQFF
TRBV7-2	TRBD2	many	TRBJ2-7	TGTGCCAGCAGTTCTAGCGGGTCCTACGAGCAGTACTTC	CASSSSGSYEQYF
TRBV5-4	TRBD2	NA	TRBJ2-1	TGTGCCAGCAAAGCTAGCGGGGACTACAATGAGCAGTTCTTC	CASKASGDYNEQFF
TRBV6-5	NA	few	TRBJ2-2	TGTGCCAGCAACTTAAACGGAGGAGGAGAGAACACCGGGGAGCTGTTTTTT	CASNLNGGGENTGELFF
TRBV28	NA	few	TRBJ1-6	TGTGCCAGCACCCCTAGCGTGGCACAGACCAATTCACCCCTCCACTTT	CASTPSVAQTNSPLHF
TRBV4-1	NA	many	TRBJ2-3	TGCGCCAGCAGCCAAGAGGCAGGCACAGATACGCAGTATTTT	CASSQEAGTDTQYF
TRBV10-3	NA	NA	TRBJ2-3	TGTGCCATCATAAAGGAGGGCACAGATACGCAGTATTTT	CAIIKEGTDTQYF
TRBV10-3	NA	NA	TRBJ2-1	TGTGCCATCAGCAGGAAAGGGGCAGAAGGGCTAAAGTTCTTC	CAISRKGAEGLKFF
TRBV29-1	NA	NA	TRBJ2-2	TGCAGCGTCGGCCCGGGCGAAGGGGAGCTGTTTTTT	CSVGPGEGELFF
TRBV20-1	TRBD1	NA	TRBJ1-5	TGCAGTGTCGGCAGGGGGCGCGGGGGTGGCAATCAGCCCCAGCATTTT	CSVGRGRGGGNQPQHF
TRBV20-1	NA	NA	TRBJ1-5	TGCAGTGCTAGTCAGCGGGACGTCCGTGATCAGCCCCAGCATTTT	CSASQRDVRDQPQHF
TRBV29-1	TRBD2	NA	TRBJ2-2	TGCAGCGTTGGACTAGCGGGGGACACCGGGGAGCTGTTTTTT	CSVGLAGDTGELFF
TRBV6-6	NA	few	TRBJ1-2	TGTGCCAGCAGTTACGAGACGCCTTATGGCTACACCTTC	CASSYETPYGYTF
TRBV7-3	NA	few	TRBJ2-2	TGTGCCAGCAGCTTAGCGGATCTAACCGGGGAGCTGTTTTTT	CASSLADLTGELFF
TRBV7-9	NA	many	TRBJ1-2	TGTGCCAGCAGCCCCCCCCAGGCGACTAACTATGGCTACACCTTC	CASSPPQATNYGYTF
TRBV7-9	NA	many	TRBJ1-1	TGTGCCAGCAGCGAGGGATATGAAGCTTTCTTT	CASSEGYEAFF
TRBV7-9	TRBD2	many	TRBJ2-5	TGTGCCAGCAGCCCCCGGGAGGGCGGTGAGGAGACCCAGTACTTC	CASSPREGGEETQYF
TRBV5-1	TRBD1	NA	TRBJ1-6	TGCGCCAGCAGCTTGGCCGCGGCAGGGGGCAGGAATTCACCCCTCCACTTT	CASSLAAAGGRNSPLHF
TRBV7-8	TRBD2	many	TRBJ2-3	TGTGCCAGCAGCTTAGTTGGCGGGGGGACCCCAGATACGCAGTATTTT	CASSLVGGGTPDTQYF
TRBV7-9	NA	many	TRBJ2-7	TGTGCCAGCAGCTCCCGGGACAAACCCTACGAGCAGTACTTC	CASSSRDKPYEQYF
TRBV6-2/TRBV6-3	NA	few	TRBJ1-3	TGTGCCAGCAGTTCCTCGGGGTCTGGAAACACCATATATTTT	CASSSSGSGNTIYF
TRBV12-3/TRBV12-4	TRBD1	few	TRBJ2-3	TGTGCCAGTTCGTCTGACAGGGGTTTCGCAGATACGCAGTATTTT	CASSSDRGFADTQYF
TRBV6-1	NA	NA	TRBJ2-3	TGTGCCAGCAGCCCGACCGGGGCGCCTAGCACAGATACGCAGTATTTT	CASSPTGAPSTDTQYF